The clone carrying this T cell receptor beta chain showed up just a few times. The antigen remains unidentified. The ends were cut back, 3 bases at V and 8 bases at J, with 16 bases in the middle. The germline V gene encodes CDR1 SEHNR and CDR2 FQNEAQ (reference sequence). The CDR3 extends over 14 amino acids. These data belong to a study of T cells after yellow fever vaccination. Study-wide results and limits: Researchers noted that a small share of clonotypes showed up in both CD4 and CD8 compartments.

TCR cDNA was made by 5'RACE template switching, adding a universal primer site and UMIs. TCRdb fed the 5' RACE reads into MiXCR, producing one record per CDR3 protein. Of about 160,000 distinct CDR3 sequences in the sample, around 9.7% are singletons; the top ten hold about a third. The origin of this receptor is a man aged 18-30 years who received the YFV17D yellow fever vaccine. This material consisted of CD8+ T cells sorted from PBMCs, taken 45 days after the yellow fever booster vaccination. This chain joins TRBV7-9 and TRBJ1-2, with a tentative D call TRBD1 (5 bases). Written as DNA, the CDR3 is TGTGCCAGCAGCTTCGGTCGGGGGGTCGGAGGCTACACCTTC. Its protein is CASSFGRGVGGYTF.